This T cell receptor (beta chain) was obtained from a study of shared clonotypes between healthy human individuals. Study background: Per-donor plates numbered three CD4 naive, three CD4 memory, two CD8 naive and one CD8 memory.

Around 30,000 T cell genomes, or around 200 ng DNA, went into the sorted-subset replicate PCRs. Original methodology: There were no quality scores in the junction-only immunoSEQ sequences, so filtering differed. Produced via immunoSEQ multiplex PCR; TCRdb's table is partial and in-frame only. V, J and clone size are those of that table, while D and trimming were read from the DNA. The sample shows just over 2,000,000 clones, less than 95% of them seen only once. V lost 1 base and J lost 8, with 11 bases in between. Germline-derived CDR1 and CDR2 are MGHRA and YSYEKL. The CDR3 runs 13 residues. The study's findings and limits: Relative to clonotypes present in all four donors, those not shared had lower generation probabilities.

For this clone: Its antigen is not known. Other DNA sequences of this sample code for an identical CDR3.

Terminally differentiated effector memory CD45RA+ cells were excluded from the naive CD8 cells, which were CD45RO-negative and positively selected for CCR7. The specimen sequenced was naive CD8+ T cells sorted from blood. The chain employs TRBV4-1 and TRBJ1-1; D not certain. The clonotype originates from a man aged 18 to 30 in good health. Written as DNA, the CDR3 is TGCGCCAGCAGCCAAGTGGGTCGGCCCGAAGCTTTCTTT. Amino acids: CASSQVGRPEAFF.